These 20 T cell receptor beta chains came from one sample sequenced in a study of graft-versus-host responses after intestinal transplantation. Profiling relied on immunoSEQ multiplex PCR, and the TCRdb table lists in-frame clones only, not all of them. The table shows over 90,000 clones, with about 91% occurring only once. Antigens for these TCRs are unknown. This sample comprised unstimulated CD8+ T cells sorted from spleen or lymph node cells, obtained before intestinal transplant. The origin of the receptors is a human donor who received an intestinal transplant.

This chain links TRBV13 with TRBJ1-1; TRBD1 agrees at 10 bases. This CDR3 comprises 16 residues. Looked up from germline, CDR1 is PRHDT and CDR2 is FYEKMQ (reference sequence). Trimming at V came to 3 bases and at J to 2 bases, leaving 6 bases not matched to a gene. CDR3: CASSLGTGDKNTEAFF. The CDR3 nucleotides are TGTGCCAGCAGCTTGGGGACAGGGGACAAAAACACTGAAGCTTTCTTT.

V usage is TRBV28 and J usage is TRBJ2-1; possibly TRBD1 for D (5 bases). Trimming pared 3 bases from V and 9 bases from J, leaving 12 bases between. Germline-derived CDR1 and CDR2 are MDHEN and SYDVKM. CDR3 length equals 13 residues. CDR3 region: CASSFPQGTEQFF. CDR3 bases: TGTGCCAGCAGTTTCCCTCAGGGAACTGAGCAGTTCTTC.

The chain carries TRBV19 and TRBJ2-7; a possible D gene is TRBD2 (6 bases). Germline CDR1 reads LNHDA; CDR2 reads SQIVND (reference sequence). The CDR3 covers 15 residues. V gave up 1 base and J gave up 3 bases, with 13 bases separating them. DNA for the CDR3: TGTGCCAGTAGTATAGCCAGCGGAGGGGTCTACGAGCAGTACTTC. It yields the protein CASSIASGGVYEQYF.

The gene calls are TRBV9 and TRBJ2-1, with 11 positions matching TRBD2. The V gene end was trimmed by 0 bases and the J gene end by 4 bases; junction bases not matched to a gene: 12. Germline loops: CDR1 SGDLS, CDR2 YYNGEE. CDR3 length: 19 residues. The CDR3 region has the DNA TGTGCCAGCAGCGTAGAGGATAGCGGGGGGGCCGGTCGATACAATGAGCAGTTCTTC. It yields the protein CASSVEDSGGAGRYNEQFF.

This chain connects TRBV28 to TRBJ2-1; D is perhaps TRBD2 (5 bases). V was cut by 7 bases and J by 10 bases, with 17 bases left in between. The CDR3 totals 13 residues. CDR1 and CDR2 from the germline V gene are MDHEN and SYDVKM. The CDR3 coding sequence is TGTGCCAGCAACGCTGAGGGAGTGGGGGAGCAGTTCTTC. It encodes CASNAEGVGEQFF.

The chain recombines TRBV4-1 with TRBJ1-3, with D maybe TRBD1 (5 bases). Germline V lookup: CDR1 MGHRA, CDR2 YSYEKL. The CDR3 loop spans 17 amino acids. V gave up 0 bases and J gave up 0 bases, with 12 bases separating them. CDR3 bases: TGCGCCAGCAGCCAAGAGGGGGGACTTTCCTCTGGAAACACCATATATTTT. Protein product: CASSQEGGLSSGNTIYF.

The rearrangement joins TRBV5-6 to TRBJ1-2, with D perhaps matching TRBD1 (5 bases). Germline V gives CDR1 SGHDT, CDR2 YYEEEE. This CDR3 has 15 amino acids. V lost 2 bases, J lost 4 bases, and 15 bases lay in between. The CDR3 region is CASSFDRDSSYGYTF. The CDR3 DNA reads TGTGCCAGCAGCTTTGACCGGGACTCTTCCTATGGCTACACCTTC.

This clone was detected only once. This sequence joins TRBV2 and TRBJ1-2; 9 nucleotides match TRBD1. The CDR3 contains 15 residues. CDR1 is SNHLY, CDR2 FYNNEI, per germline. V dropped 3 bases and J dropped 4; count of bases not matched to a gene: 6. The CDR3 reads CASSEVQGAVYGYTF. The CDR3 nucleotides are TGTGCCAGCAGTGAGGTACAGGGGGCGGTCTATGGCTACACCTTC.

V and J are TRBV27 and TRBJ2-1; D is perhaps TRBD2 (6 bases). CDR1 is MNHEY, CDR2 SMNVEV, per germline (reference sequence). Trimming stripped 5 bases from V and 9 bases from J, with 17 bases between. The CDR3 has 14 residues. The CDR3 spells CASSPDMGGGEQFF. CDR3 bases: TGTGCCAGCAGTCCTGATATGGGGGGAGGTGAGCAGTTCTTC.

The DNA of the CDR3 is TGTGCCAGCAGCCTCATTCTAGCGGGAGAGACCCAGTACTTC. It specifies CASSLILAGETQYF. The genes are TRBV7-9 and TRBJ2-5; 8 bases agree with TRBD2. CDR1 SEHNR and CDR2 FQNEAQ come from the germline V gene (reference sequence). With V trimmed by 5 bases and J by 4 bases, 6 bases remained unmatched. The CDR3 is 14 residues long.

V is TRBV7-9 and J is TRBJ2-1; no reliable D call. V was cut by 1 base and J by 6 bases, with 4 bases left in between. Germline V CDR1 and CDR2: SEHNR, FQNEAQ (reference sequence). This CDR3 spans 12 amino acids. The CDR3 loop is CASSLDFNEQFF. CDR3 nucleotides: TGTGCCAGCAGCTTAGACTTCAATGAGCAGTTCTTC.

The gene calls are TRBV6-1 and TRBJ2-7; possible D gene TRBD2, 6 bases. Germline CDR1 and CDR2: MNHNS and SASEGT. CDR3 length: 13 amino acids. Between the trimmed V and J ends, which lost 10 bases and 3 bases, there was a span of 16 bases. The CDR3 nucleotides are TGTGCCACCTTTGGGAGCGGGTACTACGAGCAGTACTTC. Translation: CATFGSGYYEQYF.

The V gene is TRBV5-1, the J gene TRBJ2-7, with 7 bases lining up with TRBD2. The germline V gene has CDR1 SGHRS and CDR2 YFSETQ. The CDR3 is 16 amino acids. Trimming took 4 bases from V and 4 from J; bases not matched to a gene: 14. Written as DNA, the CDR3 is TGCGCCAGCAGCATGGACCCTTTTGGGGGGGGATACGAGCAGTACTTC. Its protein is CASSMDPFGGGYEQYF.

This rearrangement joins TRBV9 to TRBJ2-3, with D perhaps matching TRBD1 (6 bases). V shed 2 bases and J shed 2 bases, with 12 bases lying between them. CDR3 length equals 15 residues. The germline V gene encodes CDR1 SGDLS and CDR2 YYNGEE. The CDR3 protein is CASSVRQGTTDTQYF. As DNA, the CDR3 is TGTGCCAGCAGCGTTAGGCAGGGGACCACAGATACGCAGTATTTT.

The chain recombines TRBV5-1 with TRBJ2-7; no firm D call. CDR3 length: 12 amino acids. The germline gives CDR1 SGHRS, CDR2 YFSETQ. With 3 bases removed from V and 7 bases from J, the gap between germline ends came to 11 bases. In DNA form, the CDR3 reads TGCGCCAGCAGCTCCCGAGCAGGAGAGCAGTACTTC. Protein sequence: CASSSRAGEQYF.

V and J are TRBV11-2 and TRBJ2-1; the match to TRBD1 covers 7 bases. CDR3 length: 16 residues. Germline CDR1 SGHAT, CDR2 FQNNGV. The J segment lost 6 bases and the V segment lost 6 bases, leaving 14 bases of the junction unmatched. CDR3 nucleotide sequence: TGTGCCAGCAGATCCATTACAGGGGTGGGGTTCAATGAGCAGTTCTTC. Protein product: CASRSITGVGFNEQFF.

CDR3 amino acids: CAWSGLAGDYEQYF. CDR3 bases: TGTGCCTGGAGTGGGCTAGCGGGAGACTACGAGCAGTACTTC. The V and J genes are TRBV30 and TRBJ2-7; 10 bases fit TRBD2. The V segment lost 1 base and the J segment 3 bases; nucleotides outside the gene matches: 3. CDR1 and CDR2 (germline): GTSNPN, SVGIG (reference sequence). CDR3 length: 14 amino acids. The full variable domain, its missing parts supplied by reference TRBV30 and TRBJ2-7, is SQTIHQWPATLVQPVGSPLSLECTVEGTSNPNLYWYRQAAGRGLQLLFYSVGIGQISSEVPQNLSASRPQDRQFILSSKKLLLSDSGFYLCAWSGLAGDYEQYFGPGTRLTVT.

The CDR3 bases are TGTGCCAGCAGCTTACTGGTTGAACTCCCACTAGGCACAGATACGCAGTATTTT. Residues: CASSLLVELPLGTDTQYF. The chain links TRBV5-6 to TRBJ2-3, with a tentative D call TRBD2 (5 bases). The germline CDR1 and CDR2 sequences are SGHDT and YYEEEE. CDR3 size: 18 residues. Trimming took 2 bases from V and 1 from J, leaving 20 bases between them.

Only one count was recorded for this clone. The V and J genes are TRBV4-1 and TRBJ2-7; a possible D gene is TRBD2 (6 bases). The germline V gene encodes CDR1 MGHRA and CDR2 YSYEKL. The germline V and J ends were trimmed by 4 bases and 1 base, with 17 bases remaining between them. This CDR3 contains 16 residues. The CDR3 here is CASSRRGAPFSYEQYF. The CDR3 coding sequence is TGCGCCAGCAGCCGCCGCGGGGCCCCGTTTTCCTACGAGCAGTACTTC.

The genes are TRBV4-1 and TRBJ2-7, with a possible D match to TRBD2 (5 bases). V was cut by 4 bases and J by 0 bases, with 13 bases left in between. The CDR3 sequence is 15 residues long. The germline V gene encodes CDR1 MGHRA and CDR2 YSYEKL. The CDR3 reads CASSPLGGSSYEQYF. The CDR3 nucleotides read TGCGCCAGCAGCCCCCTAGGAGGTAGCTCCTACGAGCAGTACTTC.